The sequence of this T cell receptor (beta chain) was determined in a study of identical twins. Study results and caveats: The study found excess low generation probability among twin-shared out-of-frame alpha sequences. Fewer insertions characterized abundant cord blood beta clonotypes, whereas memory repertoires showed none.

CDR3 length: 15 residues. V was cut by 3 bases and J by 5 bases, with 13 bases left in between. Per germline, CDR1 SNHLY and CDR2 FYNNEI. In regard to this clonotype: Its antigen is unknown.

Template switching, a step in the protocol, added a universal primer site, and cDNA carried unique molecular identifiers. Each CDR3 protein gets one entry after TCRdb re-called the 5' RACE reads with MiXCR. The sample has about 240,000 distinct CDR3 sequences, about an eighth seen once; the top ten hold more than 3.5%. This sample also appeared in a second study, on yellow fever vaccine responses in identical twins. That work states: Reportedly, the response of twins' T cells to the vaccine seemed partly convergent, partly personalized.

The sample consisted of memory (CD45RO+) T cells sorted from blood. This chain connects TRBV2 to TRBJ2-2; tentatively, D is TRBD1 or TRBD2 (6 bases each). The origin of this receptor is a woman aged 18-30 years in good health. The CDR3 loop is CASSEGAGRTGELFF. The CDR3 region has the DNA TGTGCCAGCAGTGAGGGGGCAGGGAGGACCGGGGAGCTGTTTTTT.